A selection of T cell receptor beta chains follows, all from one sample in a study of cytomegalovirus exposure and HLA in healthy donors. The method was immunoSEQ multiplex PCR; TCRdb's version includes in-frame clones alone and lacks a portion of them. The table has 220,000 or so clones, 80% to 85% seen once. Sequencing was done on a sample of PBMCs. Source of these receptors: a woman in her twenties or thirties in good health and CMV-seropositive. The conserved cysteine and the conserved F or W are not part of the CDR3 here.

cdr3_aa j_call v_call cdr3_length
ASSFGGRTYGYT TRBJ1-2 TRBV6-6 12
AWRAVNTGELF TRBJ2-2 TRBV30 11
ASSLSRGGKQY TRBJ2-7 TRBV6-5 11
ASSWTERGTYEQY . TRBV27 13
ASSRPPDTQY TRBJ2-3 TRBV27 10
ASGTANYGYT TRBJ1-2 TRBV6-5 10
ASSKGGRNTEAF TRBJ1-1 TRBV14 12
AISDRDRALGSREAEAF TRBJ1-1 TRBV10-3 17
AISEGQITDTQY TRBJ2-3 TRBV10-3 12
ASSVGDLDQPQH TRBJ1-5 TRBV9 12
ASGSWDRRYEQY TRBJ2-7 TRBV13 12
ASSLLAGEQETQY TRBJ2-5 TRBV7-7 13
ASSPQTSGTYNEQF TRBJ2-1 TRBV27 14
ASSRGNDRGYGYT TRBJ1-2 TRBV18 13
SVGSSYEQY TRBJ2-7 TRBV29-1 9
ASSEAEEQF TRBJ2-1 TRBV9 9
ASSTAKGYGYT TRBJ1-2 TRBV18 11
ASTFSGRGADTQY TRBJ2-3 TRBV2 13
SINPGNTIY TRBJ1-3 TRBV20-1 9
ASSYSAVPDTQY TRBJ2-3 TRBV6-5 12
ASSESGSYEQY TRBJ2-7 TRBV6-4 11
ASSQGKGTEAF TRBJ1-1 TRBV28 11
ASSAYQETQY TRBJ2-5 TRBV25-1 10
ASSSPLGARAGVTDTQY TRBJ2-3 TRBV2 17
ASSLGGDWGLNEQF TRBJ2-1 TRBV11-3 14
ASSEWDRRNNEQF TRBJ2-1 TRBV2 13
ASSPDRQRPGYT TRBJ1-2 TRBV28 12
ASSLVNWDSTNYGYT TRBJ1-2 TRBV7-2 15
ASSRGEKLF TRBJ1-4 TRBV4-1 9
ASSTEYPEELF TRBJ2-2 TRBV28 11
ASSWTTDSANNEQF TRBJ2-1 TRBV19 14
ASSLTGTQNTEAF TRBJ1-1 TRBV5-1 13
ASSGTDTYEQY TRBJ2-7 TRBV2 11
ASGFAGPNNYGYT TRBJ1-2 TRBV12-5 13
AWSEGGRETQY TRBJ2-5 TRBV30 11
ASSRLAGYNEQF TRBJ2-1 TRBV2 12
ASSVVSYPTDTQY TRBJ2-3 TRBV9 13
SERSSGSLDTQY TRBJ2-3 TRBV29-1 12
AWSIRDRPYEQY TRBJ2-7 TRBV30 12
ASSHLQGNEKLF TRBJ1-4 TRBV2 12
AWRIEGQIGYT TRBJ1-2 TRBV30 11
ASSIRIADTDTQY TRBJ2-3 TRBV7-2 13
ASTNLPRGKLF TRBJ1-4 TRBV2 11
ASRGQLNTEAF TRBJ1-1 TRBV5-1 11
ASSIQGGEKLF TRBJ1-4 TRBV2 11
ASSAGGAYEQY TRBJ2-7 TRBV7-9 11
AWSTGVGNTIY TRBJ1-3 TRBV30 11
SVGLNYGYT TRBJ1-2 TRBV29-1 9
ASSLGQEEKLF TRBJ1-4 TRBV7-2 11
AWRDAGGTEAF TRBJ1-1 TRBV30 11
ASSPFMGAAGT TRBJ1-2 TRBV11-2 11
ASSPHSQGGPYEQY TRBJ2-7 TRBV7-9 14
ASSNDRFYNEQF TRBJ2-1 TRBV7-3 12
ARPESGNTIY TRBJ1-3 TRBV27 10
ASILRDRTGEQY TRBJ2-7 TRBV6-1 12
ASSISRGGTEAF TRBJ1-1 TRBV5-1 12
ASSQQTGRPQH TRBJ1-5 TRBV4-1 11
SALGGQGARYGTDTQY TRBJ2-3 TRBV29-1 16